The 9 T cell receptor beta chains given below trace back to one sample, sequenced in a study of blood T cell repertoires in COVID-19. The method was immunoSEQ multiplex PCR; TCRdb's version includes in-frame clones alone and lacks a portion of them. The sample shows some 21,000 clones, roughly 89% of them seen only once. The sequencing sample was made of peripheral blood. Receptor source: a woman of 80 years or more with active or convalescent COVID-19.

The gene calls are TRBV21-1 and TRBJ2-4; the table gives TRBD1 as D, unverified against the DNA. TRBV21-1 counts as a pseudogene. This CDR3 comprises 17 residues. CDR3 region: CASSKEGGRLAKNIQYF. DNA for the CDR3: TGTGCCAGCAGCAAAGAAGGGGGCCGTCTAGCCAAAAACATTCAGTACTTC.

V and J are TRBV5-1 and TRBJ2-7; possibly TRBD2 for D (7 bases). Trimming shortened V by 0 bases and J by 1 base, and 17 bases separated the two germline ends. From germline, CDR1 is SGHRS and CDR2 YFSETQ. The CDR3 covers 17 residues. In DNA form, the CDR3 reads TGCGCCAGCAGCTTGGTTGGAGGCGGGGGCTTATCCTACGAGCAGTACTTC. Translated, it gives CASSLVGGGGLSYEQYF.

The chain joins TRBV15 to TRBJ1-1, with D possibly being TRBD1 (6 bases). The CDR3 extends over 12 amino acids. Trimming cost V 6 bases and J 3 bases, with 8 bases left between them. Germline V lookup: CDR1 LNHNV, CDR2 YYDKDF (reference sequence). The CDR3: CATRDSYTEAFF. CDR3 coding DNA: TGTGCCACCAGGGACAGCTACACTGAAGCTTTCTTT.

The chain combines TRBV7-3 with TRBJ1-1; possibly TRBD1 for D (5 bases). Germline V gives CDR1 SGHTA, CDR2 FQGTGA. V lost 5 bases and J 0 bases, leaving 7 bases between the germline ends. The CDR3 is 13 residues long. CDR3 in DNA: TGTGCCAGCAGCCAGGGTATGAACACTGAAGCTTTCTTT. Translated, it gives CASSQGMNTEAFF.

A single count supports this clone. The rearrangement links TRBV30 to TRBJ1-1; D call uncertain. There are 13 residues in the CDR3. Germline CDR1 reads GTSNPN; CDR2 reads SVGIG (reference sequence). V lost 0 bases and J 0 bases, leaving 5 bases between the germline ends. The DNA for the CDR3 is TGTGCCTGGAGTGTAGCACTGAACACTGAAGCTTTCTTT. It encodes CAWSVALNTEAFF.

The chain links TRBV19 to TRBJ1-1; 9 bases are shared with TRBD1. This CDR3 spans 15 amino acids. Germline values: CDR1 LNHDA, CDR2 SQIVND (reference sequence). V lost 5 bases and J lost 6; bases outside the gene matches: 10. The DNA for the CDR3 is TGTGCCAGTAGTGCGCCGGGACAGGGTATACCTGAAGCTTTCTTT. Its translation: CASSAPGQGIPEAFF.

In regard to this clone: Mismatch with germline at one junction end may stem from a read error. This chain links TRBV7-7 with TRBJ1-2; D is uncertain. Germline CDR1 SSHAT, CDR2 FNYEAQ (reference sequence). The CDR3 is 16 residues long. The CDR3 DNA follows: TGTGCTAGCAGCATAGAGGGCTTCGGACTTAACTATGGCTACACCTTC. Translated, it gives CASSIEGFGLNYGYTF.

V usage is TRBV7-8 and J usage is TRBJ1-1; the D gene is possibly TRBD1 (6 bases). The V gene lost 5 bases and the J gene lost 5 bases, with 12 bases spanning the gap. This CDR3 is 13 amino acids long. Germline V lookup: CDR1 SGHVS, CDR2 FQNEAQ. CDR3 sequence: CASSRTVYTEAFF. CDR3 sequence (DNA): TGTGCCAGCAGCCGGACAGTGTATACTGAAGCTTTCTTT.

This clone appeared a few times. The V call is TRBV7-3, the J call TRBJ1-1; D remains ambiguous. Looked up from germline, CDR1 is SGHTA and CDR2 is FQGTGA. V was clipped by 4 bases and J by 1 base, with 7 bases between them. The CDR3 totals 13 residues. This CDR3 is CASSSQQNTEAFF. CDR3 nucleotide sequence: TGTGCCAGCAGCTCCCAACAGAACACTGAAGCTTTCTTT.